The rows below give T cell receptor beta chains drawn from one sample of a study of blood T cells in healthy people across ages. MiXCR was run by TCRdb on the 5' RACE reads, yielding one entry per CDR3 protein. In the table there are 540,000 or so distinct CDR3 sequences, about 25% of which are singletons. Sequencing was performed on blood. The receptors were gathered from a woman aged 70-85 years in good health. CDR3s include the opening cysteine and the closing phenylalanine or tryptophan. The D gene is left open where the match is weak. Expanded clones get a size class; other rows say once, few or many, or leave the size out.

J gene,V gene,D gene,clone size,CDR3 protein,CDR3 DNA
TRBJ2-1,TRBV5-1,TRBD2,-,CASSFVRGDNEQFF,TGCGCCAGCAGCTTCGTGCGGGGGGACAATGAGCAGTTCTTC
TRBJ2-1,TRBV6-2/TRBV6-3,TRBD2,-,CASSYSAGGRNEQFF,TGTGCCAGCAGTTACTCGGCGGGGGGGCGGAATGAGCAGTTCTTC
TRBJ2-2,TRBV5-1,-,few,CASSLSPGNTGELFF,TGCGCCAGCAGCTTAAGCCCGGGGAACACCGGGGAGCTGTTTTTT
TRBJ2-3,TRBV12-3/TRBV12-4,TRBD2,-,CATRLAGGTDTQYF,TGTGCCACCAGACTAGCGGGGGGAACAGATACGCAGTATTTT
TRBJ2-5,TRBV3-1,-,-,CASSQGLTTQYF,TGTGCCAGCAGCCAAGGCTTAACTACCCAGTACTTC
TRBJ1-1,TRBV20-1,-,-,CSARDGRVNHEAFF,TGCAGTGCTAGAGATGGCCGGGTGAACCATGAAGCTTTCTTT
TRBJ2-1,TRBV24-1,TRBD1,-,CATSDGTAQEQFF,TGTGCCACCAGTGATGGGACAGCCCAAGAGCAGTTCTTC
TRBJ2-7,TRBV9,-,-,CASSVSAGVSYEQYF,TGTGCCAGCAGCGTATCCGCCGGCGTCTCCTACGAGCAGTACTTC
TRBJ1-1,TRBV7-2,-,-,CASSLGFRGTEAFF,TGTGCCAGCAGCTTAGGGTTTCGGGGCACTGAAGCTTTCTTT
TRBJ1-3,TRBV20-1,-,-,CSARKGLGTLDTIYF,TGCAGTGCTAGGAAGGGACTGGGGACGTTGGACACCATATATTTT
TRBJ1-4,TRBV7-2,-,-,CASSWTSGGVGEKLFF,TGTGCCAGCAGCTGGACGTCGGGGGGCGTGGGTGAAAAACTGTTTTTT
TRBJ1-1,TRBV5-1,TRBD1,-,CASSIRQGANTDAFF,TGCGCCAGCAGCATACGACAGGGTGCTAACACTGACGCTTTCTTT
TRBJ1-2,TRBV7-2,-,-,CASSLLAVYGYTF,TGTGCCAGCAGCTTATTGGCAGTCTATGGCTACACCTTC
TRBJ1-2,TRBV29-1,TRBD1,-,CSAGTGVGGYTF,TGCAGCGCCGGGACAGGGGTTGGCGGCTACACCTTC
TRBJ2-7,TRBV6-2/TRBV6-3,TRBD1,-,CASSPRDRIIYEQYF,TGTGCCAGCAGTCCCCGGGACAGGATTATCTACGAGCAGTACTTC
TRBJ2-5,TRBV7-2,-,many,CASSYGQKETQYF,TGTGCCAGCAGCTATGGACAGAAAGAGACCCAGTACTTC
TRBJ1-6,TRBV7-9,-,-,CASSLGRQSYNSPLHF,TGTGCCAGCAGCTTAGGCCGACAGAGCTATAATTCACCCCTCCACTTT
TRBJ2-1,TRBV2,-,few,CASSVGQGNNEQFF,TGTGCCAGCAGTGTCGGGCAGGGCAACAATGAGCAGTTCTTC
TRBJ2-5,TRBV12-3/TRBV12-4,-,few,CASTRGPETQYF,TGTGCCAGCACGCGGGGGCCAGAGACCCAGTACTTC
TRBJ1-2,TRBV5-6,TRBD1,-,CASSRDRGGYGYTF,TGTGCCAGCAGCCGCGACAGGGGGGGCTATGGCTACACCTTC
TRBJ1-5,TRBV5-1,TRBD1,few,CASSLGPGQGNQPQHF,TGCGCCAGCAGCCTCGGCCCGGGACAGGGTAATCAGCCCCAGCATTTT
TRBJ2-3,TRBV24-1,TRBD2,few,CATLTSGDTDTQYF,TGTGCCACCCTTACTAGCGGGGACACAGATACGCAGTATTTT
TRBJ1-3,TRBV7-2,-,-,CASSLAQVTSGNTIYF,TGTGCCAGCAGCTTAGCGCAAGTTACCTCTGGAAACACCATATATTTT
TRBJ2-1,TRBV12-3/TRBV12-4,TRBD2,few,CASSFRASGEGEQFF,TGTGCCAGCAGTTTCCGAGCTAGCGGGGAGGGTGAGCAGTTCTTC
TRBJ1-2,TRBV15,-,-,CATSRGTANYGYTF,TGTGCCACCAGCAGAGGGACAGCGAACTATGGCTACACCTTC
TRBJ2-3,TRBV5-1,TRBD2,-,CASSLGTSGFADTQYF,TGCGCCAGCAGCTTAGGGACTAGCGGGTTCGCAGATACGCAGTATTTT
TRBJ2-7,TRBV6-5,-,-,CASSRTGSAGEQYF,TGTGCCAGCAGTCGCACAGGGTCTGCTGGCGAGCAGTACTTC
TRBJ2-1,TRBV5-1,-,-,CASSPLGLSSYNEQFF,TGCGCCAGCAGCCCTCTGGGTTTGAGCTCCTACAATGAGCAGTTCTTC
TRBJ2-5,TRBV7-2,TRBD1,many,CASSLALRGQGQYF,TGTGCCAGCAGCTTAGCGCTTCGGGGACAGGGACAGTACTTC
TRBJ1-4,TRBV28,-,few,CASSFSENNEKLFF,TGTGCCAGCAGTTTTTCGGAAAATAATGAAAAACTGTTTTTT
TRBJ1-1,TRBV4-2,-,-,CASSQEKEVHYTEAFF,TGTGCCAGCAGCCAAGAAAAGGAGGTCCACTACACTGAAGCTTTCTTT
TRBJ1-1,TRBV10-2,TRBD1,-,CASSGYRGGTEAFF,TGCGCCAGCAGTGGATACAGGGGAGGGACTGAAGCCTTCTTT
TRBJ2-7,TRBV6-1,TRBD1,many,CASSEPPGQRSYEQYF,TGTGCCAGCAGTGAACCCCCGGGACAGCGCTCCTACGAGCAGTACTTC
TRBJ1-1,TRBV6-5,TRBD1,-,CASSYTDRGRSFF,TGTGCCAGCAGTTACACGGACAGGGGAAGGTCTTTCTTT
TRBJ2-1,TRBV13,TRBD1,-,CASSLGDRRNEQFF,TGTGCCAGCAGCTTAGGGGACAGGCGTAATGAGCAGTTCTTC
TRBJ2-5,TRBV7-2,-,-,CASSSYTIKVTQYF,TGTGCCAGCAGCTCCTATACCATCAAAGTGACCCAGTACTTC
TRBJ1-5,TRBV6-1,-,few,CASSAVPNQPQHF,TGTGCCAGCAGTGCGGTTCCGAATCAGCCCCAGCATTTT
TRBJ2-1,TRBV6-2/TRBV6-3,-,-,CASSYGGVNEQFF,TGTGCCAGCAGCTATGGAGGGGTCAATGAGCAGTTCTTC
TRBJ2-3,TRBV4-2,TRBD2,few,CASSQDAGLAETTDTQYF,TGTGCCAGCAGCCAAGATGCGGGACTAGCGGAGACCACAGATACGCAGTATTTT
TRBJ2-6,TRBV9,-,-,CASSVSLAVLSGANVLTF,TGTGCCAGCAGCGTAAGTTTGGCAGTCCTCTCTGGGGCCAACGTCCTGACTTTC
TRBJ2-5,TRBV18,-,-,CASSPPGGETQYF,TGTGCCAGCTCACCACCGGGAGGTGAGACCCAGTACTTC
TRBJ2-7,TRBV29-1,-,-,CSPDPGDHEQYF,TGCAGCCCAGACCCCGGGGACCACGAGCAGTACTTC
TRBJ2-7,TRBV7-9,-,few,CASSPPAGEQYF,TGTGCCAGCAGCCCCCCGGCGGGGGAGCAGTACTTC
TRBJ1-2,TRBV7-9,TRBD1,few,CASSQGQATRDYGYTF,TGTGCCAGCAGCCAGGGACAGGCCACCAGAGACTATGGCTACACCTTC
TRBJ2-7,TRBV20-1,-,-,CSARVPGTTYEQYF,TGCAGTGCTAGAGTCCCCGGGACGACCTACGAGCAGTACTTC
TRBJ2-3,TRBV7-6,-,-,CASSSTFGYSITDTQYF,TGTGCCAGCAGCTCCACCTTTGGGTACTCGATCACAGATACGCAGTATTTT
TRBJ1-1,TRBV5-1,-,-,CASSLFRATNTEAFF,TGCGCCAGCAGCCTCTTCAGGGCGACGAACACTGAAGCTTTCTTT
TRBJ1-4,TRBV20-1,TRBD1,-,CSARDPGQGSEKLFF,TGCAGTGCTAGAGACCCGGGACAGGGCAGTGAAAAACTGTTTTTT
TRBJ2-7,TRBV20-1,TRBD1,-,CSATPGQGTRYEQYF,TGCAGTGCCACACCGGGACAGGGGACCCGCTACGAGCAGTACTTC
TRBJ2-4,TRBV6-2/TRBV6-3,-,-,CASSSRQLAKNIQYF,TGTGCCAGCAGTTCCAGACAGTTAGCCAAAAACATTCAGTACTTC